This record concerns one TCR beta chain sequence. Its antigen is not known. The data were taken from a study of shared clonotypes between healthy human individuals. The germline V gene has CDR1 MDHEN and CDR2 SYDVKM. The germline V and J ends were trimmed by 5 bases and 4 bases, with 13 bases remaining between them. The CDR3 loop spans 14 amino acids. Per the original methods: ImmunoSEQ sequences covered only the junction and lacked quality scores; filtering therefore differed. Profiling relied on immunoSEQ multiplex PCR, and the TCRdb table lists in-frame clones only, not all of them. Clone size and V and J calls were adopted from that table, with D and trimming inferred from the DNA. Among some 2,500,000 clones listed, roughly 92% were seen once. Whole-study results and caveats: What limited the represented genetic and exposure-history diversity was the small number of donors.

The chain recombines TRBV28 with TRBJ2-3; tentative D call: TRBD1 (6 bases). The specimen was naive CD4+ T cells from PBMCs. Subset defined: CD45RA+ positively selected. This sequence originates from a man between 18 and 35 years old in good health. Some clones in this sample may be carry-over from other donors' samples. In DNA form, the CDR3 reads TGTGCCAGCAGTACACTACAGGGAGCAGATACGCAGTATTTT. It encodes CASSTLQGADTQYF.